The rows below give T cell receptor beta chains drawn from one sample of a study of T-cell reconstitution after alpha-beta-depleted transplantation in children. TCRdb passed the PCR reads through MiXCR, listing each CDR3 protein once. The sample records about 600,000 distinct CDR3 sequences, roughly a tenth being singletons. Material: PBMCs from the stem cell graft donor, obtained from the stem cell graft. These receptors all stem from a human donor who donated a stem cell graft to a child with acute myeloid leukemia. Each CDR3 is given with its conserved first and last residue. Fields, in order: CDR3 length, V gene, J gene, clone size, D gene, CDR3 protein, CDR3 DNA. The D gene is left open where the match is weak. Not every row has a clone size; where given, it reads once, few, many or a size class.

len: 13
v_gene: TRBV5-1
j_gene: TRBJ1-1
abundance: many
d_gene: .
CDR3aa: CASSTEVDTEAFF
CDR3nt: TGCGCCAGCAGCACCGAGGTTGACACTGAAGCTTTCTTT

len: 14
v_gene: TRBV7-2
j_gene: TRBJ2-3
abundance: few
d_gene: .
CDR3aa: CASSFGWERDTQYF
CDR3nt: TGTGCCAGCAGCTTCGGGTGGGAGAGAGATACGCAGTATTTT

len: 15
v_gene: TRBV12-3/TRBV12-4
j_gene: TRBJ1-5
abundance: .
d_gene: TRBD1
CDR3aa: CASSLEQGINQPQHF
CDR3nt: TGTGCCAGCAGTTTAGAACAGGGGATCAATCAGCCCCAGCATTTT

len: 13
v_gene: TRBV12-3/TRBV12-4
j_gene: TRBJ2-7
abundance: .
d_gene: .
CDR3aa: CASSLFQGTEQYF
CDR3nt: TGTGCCAGCAGTTTATTCCAGGGGACCGAGCAGTACTTC

len: 19
v_gene: TRBV4-3
j_gene: TRBJ2-2
abundance: many
d_gene: TRBD1
CDR3aa: CASSQDRIRGLANTGELFF
CDR3nt: TGCGCCAGCAGCCAAGATCGTATCAGGGGGCTGGCGAACACCGGGGAGCTGTTTTTT

len: 16
v_gene: TRBV29-1
j_gene: TRBJ2-7
abundance: few
d_gene: TRBD2
CDR3aa: CSVESGELAGALEQYF
CDR3nt: TGCAGCGTTGAGTCCGGGGAACTAGCGGGAGCTCTCGAGCAGTACTTC

len: 15
v_gene: TRBV5-6
j_gene: TRBJ2-1
abundance: many
d_gene: .
CDR3aa: CASSSRRPSGSEQFF
CDR3nt: TGTGCCAGCAGCTCTAGGCGGCCATCTGGCAGTGAGCAGTTCTTC

len: 12
v_gene: TRBV12-3/TRBV12-4
j_gene: TRBJ1-3
abundance: many
d_gene: .
CDR3aa: CASSFSGNTIYF
CDR3nt: TGTGCCAGCAGTTTCAGCGGAAACACCATATATTTT

len: 12
v_gene: TRBV5-1
j_gene: TRBJ2-2
abundance: .
d_gene: .
CDR3aa: CASYNFDMELFF
CDR3nt: TGCGCCAGCTACAACTTCGACATGGAGCTGTTTTTT

len: 14
v_gene: TRBV20-1
j_gene: TRBJ2-7
abundance: .
d_gene: .
CDR3aa: CSAGGTARGGEQYF
CDR3nt: TGCAGTGCGGGAGGGACAGCCCGTGGCGGCGAGCAGTACTTC

len: 12
v_gene: TRBV6-5
j_gene: TRBJ2-7
abundance: few
d_gene: .
CDR3aa: CASSTGALQQYF
CDR3nt: TGTGCCAGCAGTACCGGGGCCCTTCAGCAGTACTTC

len: 14
v_gene: TRBV10-3
j_gene: TRBJ2-7
abundance: few
d_gene: TRBD2
CDR3aa: CAISVGLAGYEQYF
CDR3nt: TGTGCCATCAGTGTAGGACTAGCGGGCTACGAGCAGTACTTC

len: 16
v_gene: TRBV3-1
j_gene: TRBJ2-1
abundance: .
d_gene: TRBD2
CDR3aa: CASSHQSGSSYNEQFF
CDR3nt: TGTGCCAGCAGCCATCAAAGCGGGAGCTCGTACAATGAGCAGTTCTTC

len: 12
v_gene: TRBV29-1
j_gene: TRBJ1-2
abundance: .
d_gene: .
CDR3aa: CSVVGTDYGYTF
CDR3nt: TGCAGCGTTGTAGGGACTGACTATGGCTACACCTTC

len: 13
v_gene: TRBV29-1
j_gene: TRBJ2-2
abundance: few
d_gene: .
CDR3aa: CSVARQLAGELFF
CDR3nt: TGCAGCGTGGCCCGACAGTTGGCCGGGGAGCTGTTTTTT

len: 15
v_gene: TRBV7-2
j_gene: TRBJ2-1
abundance: .
d_gene: .
CDR3aa: CASSLLMGAVNEQFF
CDR3nt: TGTGCCAGCAGCCTCCTAATGGGGGCGGTCAATGAGCAGTTCTTC

len: 14
v_gene: TRBV6-5
j_gene: TRBJ2-7
abundance: many
d_gene: TRBD2
CDR3aa: CASSPSGSAYEQYF
CDR3nt: TGTGCCAGCAGCCCTAGCGGGTCAGCCTACGAGCAGTACTTC

len: 15
v_gene: TRBV7-2
j_gene: TRBJ2-1
abundance: .
d_gene: .
CDR3aa: CASSQGRAVYNEQFF
CDR3nt: TGTGCCAGCAGCCAAGGTAGGGCGGTCTACAATGAGCAGTTCTTC

len: 15
v_gene: TRBV18
j_gene: TRBJ2-1
abundance: .
d_gene: TRBD2
CDR3aa: CASSLPSGRGNEQFF
CDR3nt: TGTGCCAGCTCCCTACCTAGCGGGAGAGGGAATGAGCAGTTCTTC

len: 15
v_gene: TRBV3-1
j_gene: TRBJ2-2
abundance: .
d_gene: .
CDR3aa: CASSQGRGRSGELFF
CDR3nt: TGTGCCAGCAGCCAAGGGCGTGGGCGTTCCGGGGAGCTGTTTTTT

len: 15
v_gene: TRBV20-1
j_gene: TRBJ2-3
abundance: many
d_gene: .
CDR3aa: CSAPQGSRGTDTQYF
CDR3nt: TGCAGTGCCCCACAGGGCAGCCGTGGCACAGATACGCAGTATTTT

len: 13
v_gene: TRBV7-9
j_gene: TRBJ2-2
abundance: few
d_gene: .
CDR3aa: CASSFDWTGELFF
CDR3nt: TGTGCCAGCAGCTTCGACTGGACCGGGGAGCTGTTTTTT

len: 13
v_gene: TRBV28
j_gene: TRBJ2-1
abundance: few
d_gene: .
CDR3aa: CASKRDPYNEQFF
CDR3nt: TGTGCCAGCAAGCGCGACCCCTACAATGAGCAGTTCTTC

len: 16
v_gene: TRBV19
j_gene: TRBJ2-1
abundance: few
d_gene: TRBD2
CDR3aa: CASKPWIAGEYNEQFF
CDR3nt: TGTGCCAGTAAACCCTGGATAGCGGGAGAGTACAATGAGCAGTTCTTC

len: 19
v_gene: TRBV7-8
j_gene: TRBJ2-2
abundance: .
d_gene: TRBD1
CDR3aa: CASSLVGGAGTANTGELFF
CDR3nt: TGTGCCAGCAGCTTAGTTGGTGGGGCCGGGACAGCGAACACCGGGGAGCTGTTTTTT

len: 15
v_gene: TRBV7-9
j_gene: TRBJ2-2
abundance: many
d_gene: .
CDR3aa: CASVPRWWETGELFF
CDR3nt: TGTGCCAGCGTGCCGCGATGGTGGGAGACCGGGGAGCTGTTTTTT

len: 15
v_gene: TRBV28
j_gene: TRBJ2-7
abundance: many
d_gene: TRBD1
CDR3aa: CASRETGQSSYEQYF
CDR3nt: TGTGCCAGCAGGGAAACGGGACAGTCCTCCTACGAGCAGTACTTC

len: 15
v_gene: TRBV6-1
j_gene: TRBJ2-4
abundance: many
d_gene: .
CDR3aa: CASNPGTVAKNIQYF
CDR3nt: TGTGCCAGCAATCCGGGGACCGTAGCCAAAAACATTCAGTACTTC

len: 20
v_gene: TRBV5-1
j_gene: TRBJ2-4
abundance: many
d_gene: TRBD1
CDR3aa: CASSMIRDRGRDPHRSIQYF
CDR3nt: TGCGCCAGCAGCATGATCCGGGACAGGGGGCGAGATCCGCACCGAAGCATTCAGTACTTC

len: 14
v_gene: TRBV7-7
j_gene: TRBJ2-1
abundance: few
d_gene: .
CDR3aa: CASSTDGVYNEQFF
CDR3nt: TGTGCTAGCAGCACAGACGGGGTCTACAATGAGCAGTTCTTC

len: 15
v_gene: TRBV5-1
j_gene: TRBJ1-5
abundance: .
d_gene: .
CDR3aa: CASSLVRVGNQPQHF
CDR3nt: TGCGCCAGCAGCTTGGTCAGGGTCGGGAATCAGCCCCAGCATTTT

len: 16
v_gene: TRBV12-3/TRBV12-4
j_gene: TRBJ2-1
abundance: .
d_gene: TRBD1
CDR3aa: CASSPSDRVSYNEQFF
CDR3nt: TGTGCCAGCAGTCCCAGTGACAGGGTCTCCTACAATGAGCAGTTCTTC

len: 16
v_gene: TRBV20-1
j_gene: TRBJ2-1
abundance: many
d_gene: TRBD2
CDR3aa: CSARRGAGGTYNEQFF
CDR3nt: TGCAGTGCTAGGCGCGGGGCGGGAGGGACCTACAATGAGCAGTTCTTC

len: 15
v_gene: TRBV30
j_gene: TRBJ1-6
abundance: few
d_gene: .
CDR3aa: CAWSVSDRTFSPLHF
CDR3nt: TGTGCCTGGAGTGTTAGCGACAGGACTTTTTCACCCCTCCACTTT

len: 12
v_gene: TRBV12-3/TRBV12-4
j_gene: TRBJ2-1
abundance: many
d_gene: .
CDR3aa: CASSWVVGEQFF
CDR3nt: TGTGCCAGCAGTTGGGTGGTGGGTGAGCAGTTCTTC

len: 14
v_gene: TRBV12-3/TRBV12-4
j_gene: TRBJ2-7
abundance: few
d_gene: TRBD2
CDR3aa: CASSFAGVRYEQYF
CDR3nt: TGTGCCAGCAGTTTCGCGGGAGTCCGCTACGAGCAGTACTTC

len: 13
v_gene: TRBV7-3
j_gene: TRBJ2-3
abundance: few
d_gene: TRBD2
CDR3aa: CASSGRGGDTQYF
CDR3nt: TGTGCCAGCAGCGGCCGGGGGGGAGATACGCAGTATTTT

len: 14
v_gene: TRBV12-3/TRBV12-4
j_gene: TRBJ2-3
abundance: many
d_gene: TRBD2
CDR3aa: CASRIAGSVDTQYF
CDR3nt: TGTGCCAGCAGAATAGCGGGAAGCGTGGATACGCAGTATTTT

len: 13
v_gene: TRBV6-5
j_gene: TRBJ2-1
abundance: .
d_gene: .
CDR3aa: CASSYDRFNEQFF
CDR3nt: TGTGCCAGCAGTTACGACCGATTCAATGAGCAGTTCTTC

len: 15
v_gene: TRBV4-2
j_gene: TRBJ2-2
abundance: .
d_gene: .
CDR3aa: CASSRTEGNTGELFF
CDR3nt: TGTGCCAGCAGCCGGACAGAGGGAAACACCGGGGAGCTGTTTTTT

len: 16
v_gene: TRBV27
j_gene: TRBJ2-1
abundance: many
d_gene: .
CDR3aa: CASSLSVGRFDNEQFF
CDR3nt: TGTGCCAGCAGTTTATCCGTCGGACGTTTCGACAATGAGCAGTTCTTC

len: 14
v_gene: TRBV20-1
j_gene: TRBJ2-7
abundance: .
d_gene: TRBD2
CDR3aa: CSAALRAGAYEQYF
CDR3nt: TGCAGTGCGGCCCTTCGGGCGGGGGCCTACGAGCAGTACTTC

len: 15
v_gene: TRBV20-1
j_gene: TRBJ1-5
abundance: few
d_gene: .
CDR3aa: CSARATVDSNQPQHF
CDR3nt: TGCAGTGCTAGGGCCACAGTAGATAGCAATCAGCCCCAGCATTTT

len: 15
v_gene: TRBV5-1
j_gene: TRBJ2-2
abundance: many
d_gene: TRBD1
CDR3aa: CASSMDRVKSGELFF
CDR3nt: TGCGCCAGCAGCATGGACAGGGTCAAGTCCGGGGAGCTGTTTTTT

len: 13
v_gene: TRBV7-9
j_gene: TRBJ2-1
abundance: few
d_gene: .
CDR3aa: CASSLAGGYEQFF
CDR3nt: TGTGCCAGCAGCTTAGCAGGGGGTTATGAGCAGTTCTTC

len: 14
v_gene: TRBV27
j_gene: TRBJ2-3
abundance: .
d_gene: .
CDR3aa: CASSLIGPTDTQYF
CDR3nt: TGTGCCAGCAGTTTGATCGGACCCACGGATACGCAGTATTTT